Listed below are T cell receptor beta chains from one sample, sequenced in a study of T cell responses to AZD1222 COVID-19 vaccine. Sequenced by immunoSEQ multiplex PCR; TCRdb stores in-frame clones only, minus some. Of 150,000 or so clones listed, approximately 89% are singletons. The sequences come from peripheral blood, collected on day 0 of AZD1222 vaccination. The receptors originated from an adult in good health. The CDR3 runs from the conserved cysteine through the conserved F or W. Rows may omit the clone size; those that give it use once, few, many or a size class.

abundance	v_gene	j_gene	CDR3aa
-	TRBV6-2/TRBV6-3	TRBJ2-2	CASSYYGTSGGNTGELFF
-	TRBV28	TRBJ1-3	CASWSANSGNTIYF
-	TRBV6-6	TRBJ1-5	CASSTPDQPQHF
-	TRBV7-2	TRBJ1-1	CASSDNPGGTEAFF
-	TRBV29-1	TRBJ2-1	CSVVGLAGHNEQFF
-	TRBV7-9	TRBJ1-2	CASRRPGTGFVGYTF
-	TRBV7-2	TRBJ2-2	CASRPPGLAPTGELFF
-	TRBV5-6	TRBJ1-4	CASSLLDRDEKLFF
-	TRBV27	TRBJ1-1	CASSLSAVMNTEAFF
-	TRBV11-3	TRBJ2-5	CASSLAWGETQYF
-	TRBV30	TRBJ2-5	CAWSIERGRETQYF
-	TRBV7-6	TRBJ1-1	CASSLAHRDRALNTEAFF
-	TRBV5-1	TRBJ1-2	CASSFDRNYGYTF
-	TRBV5-6	TRBJ1-2	CASSLGVLGYTF
-	TRBV3-1/TRBV3-2	TRBJ2-5	CASSPPTSGVGTQYF
-	TRBV7-2	TRBJ1-4	CASSLQTGVGEKLFF
-	TRBV4-2	TRBJ1-2	CASSTPEMGDKDGYTF
-	TRBV5-1	TRBJ2-2	CASSPDLRGTGELFF
few	TRBV6-5	TRBJ2-2	CASSYSAPGELFF
-	TRBV27	TRBJ1-2	CASSPKTGEGGYTF
-	TRBV4-2	TRBJ2-7	CASSRGTAESSYEQYF
once	TRBV19	TRBJ1-3	CASSIRRRGDGNTIYF
-	TRBV14	TRBJ1-3	CASSQRTGVPGNTIYF
-	TRBV6-2/TRBV6-3	TRBJ1-6	CASSRDQRGSPLHF
-	TRBV5-1	TRBJ1-2	CASSLGTTNYGYTF
-	TRBV7-2	TRBJ1-4	CASRDPSGGAKLFF
-	TRBV9	TRBJ1-1	CASSASGTVNTEAFF
-	TRBV19	TRBJ2-1	CASSTGLAGGDEQFF
-	TRBV6-2/TRBV6-3	TRBJ1-4	CASSSVLEKLFF
-	TRBV18	TRBJ1-4	CASKYSEDEKLFF
-	TRBV5-5	TRBJ2-7	CASSTRGLGGYEQYF
-	TRBV5-6	TRBJ1-5	CASSLQGVNQPQHF
-	TRBV7-9	TRBJ2-1	CASSLAAGSYNEQFF
-	TRBV7-2	TRBJ1-1	CASSFLLRGRRNTEAFF
-	TRBV6-5	TRBJ1-2	CASSYSLTGKYGYTF
-	TRBV18	TRBJ1-5	CASSPKGDQPQHF